A single sample gave rise to the 25 T cell receptor beta chains below, sequenced in a study of cytomegalovirus exposure and HLA in healthy donors. PCR was performed using 60 Vbeta and 13 Jbeta primers. The table came from immunoSEQ multiplex PCR; TCRdb's copy has only in-frame clones and leaves some out. In the table there are more than 95,000 clones, around 78% of which are singletons. Sequenced input: PBMCs. These receptors originate from a woman in her thirties or forties in good health and CMV-seronegative.

In this sample, this clone turned up a few times. CDR3: CASSFLGLAGDNEQFF. CDR3 coding DNA: TGTGCCAGCAGCTTCTTGGGACTAGCGGGAGACAATGAGCAGTTCTTC. This chain connects TRBV7-2 to TRBJ2-1; TRBD2 aligns across 14 bases. The germline CDR1 and CDR2 sequences are SGHTA and FQGNSA. The CDR3 has 16 residues. Germline trimming cut 3 bases from V and 5 bases from J; bases unmatched to any gene: 3.

J is TRBJ2-7 and V is TRBV28; 9 bases are a match to TRBD1. The CDR3 covers 15 residues. Germline CDR1 reads MDHEN; CDR2 reads SYDVKM. The ends lost 5 bases at V and 4 bases at J; junction bases unmatched: 9. CDR3 in amino acids: CASSTTGTGNYEQYF. The DNA of the CDR3 is TGTGCCAGCAGTACCACCGGGACAGGGAATTACGAGCAGTACTTC.

The chain combines TRBV10-3 with TRBJ1-1; 7 bases map to TRBD1. Per germline, CDR1 ENHRY and CDR2 SYGVKD. Trimming at V came to 10 bases and at J to 0 bases, leaving 2 bases not matched to a gene. The CDR3 runs 12 residues. In DNA form, the CDR3 reads TGTGCCAGTCAGGGGGTGAACACTGAAGCTTTCTTT. Residues: CASQGVNTEAFF.

A few counts support this clone. The chain uses TRBV7-8 and TRBJ2-1; D remains ambiguous. The CDR3 contains 15 residues. V was cut by 7 bases and J by 1 base, with 14 bases left in between. CDR1 is SGHVS and CDR2 is FQNEAQ in the germline V gene. The CDR3 nucleotides read TGTGCCAGCACCCCTCCTAGTCGGTCCTACAATGAGCAGTTCTTC. This translates into CASTPPSRSYNEQFF.

This chain uses TRBV19 with TRBJ1-2; no clear D. This CDR3 is 12 amino acids long. The V end lost 6 bases, the J end lost 6 bases, and 11 bases lay between the germline ends. In germline, CDR1 is LNHDA, CDR2 SQIVND (reference sequence). The CDR3 protein is CASRYSSDGYTF. For the CDR3, the DNA is TGTGCCAGTAGGTATAGCTCGGATGGCTACACCTTC.

This chain links TRBV7-2 with TRBJ2-6, with a possible D match to TRBD1 (5 bases). The germline V and J ends were trimmed by 5 bases and 4 bases, with 12 bases remaining between them. Germline V gene lookup returns CDR1 SGHTA and CDR2 FQGNSA. The CDR3 runs to 15 residues. The CDR3 spells CASSPQGTGANVLTF. The DNA of the CDR3 is TGTGCCAGCAGCCCTCAGGGTACCGGGGCCAACGTCCTGACTTTC.

This chain uses TRBV15 with TRBJ2-5; 7 nucleotides align to TRBD1. CDR3 size: 15 residues. Germline assignment: CDR1 LNHNV and CDR2 YYDKDF (reference sequence). V gave up 2 bases and J gave up 3 bases; unmatched junction bases: 6. The CDR3 sequence: CATSRLGQNEETQYF. The CDR3 coding sequence is TGTGCCACCAGCAGACTGGGACAGAACGAAGAGACCCAGTACTTC.

V usage is TRBV28 and J usage is TRBJ2-1; TRBD2 is a possible D gene (6 bases). Between the trimmed V and J ends, which lost 4 bases and 0 bases, there was a span of 13 bases. The length of the CDR3 is 16 residues. Germline V gene sequence: CDR1 MDHEN, CDR2 SYDVKM. CDR3 protein: CASSSSGESSYNEQFF. CDR3 coding DNA: TGTGCCAGCAGTTCGTCGGGGGAGAGCTCCTACAATGAGCAGTTCTTC.

This chain links TRBV27 with TRBJ2-7; D call uncertain. V was pared by 4 bases and J by 3 bases, with 13 bases between. The CDR3 contains 14 residues. From germline, CDR1 is MNHEY and CDR2 SMNVEV (reference sequence). The chain's CDR3 is CASSSAGSDYEQYF. CDR3 coding DNA: TGTGCCAGCAGTTCCGCTGGAAGCGACTACGAGCAGTACTTC.

The chain links TRBV27 to TRBJ1-1; D remains ambiguous. This CDR3 has 17 amino acids. Germline values: CDR1 MNHEY, CDR2 SMNVEV (reference sequence). Trimming stripped 0 bases from V and 1 base from J, with 15 bases between. The CDR3, as DNA: TGTGCCAGCAGTTTATCTGCACTCTTTGAAGAGAACACTGAAGCTTTCTTT. Translated, it gives CASSLSALFEENTEAFF.

The CDR3 here is CASSEGGGLREKLFF. The CDR3 DNA reads TGTGCCAGCAGCGAGGGGGGGGGTCTTCGTGAAAAACTGTTTTTT. The genes are TRBV6-1 and TRBJ1-4; the D gene is possibly TRBD1 (6 bases). The CDR3 totals 15 residues. CDR1 and CDR2 from the germline V gene are MNHNS and SASEGT. With 6 bases removed from V and 7 bases from J, the gap between germline ends came to 18 bases.

The chain is built from TRBV7-9 and TRBJ1-1, with 9 bases lining up with TRBD1. The germline CDR1 and CDR2 sequences are SEHNR and FQNEAQ (reference sequence). J lost 4 bases, V lost 5 bases, and 8 bases had no gene match. The CDR3 runs 15 residues. The CDR3 bases are TGTGCCAGCAGCGAGATGGACAGGGGCGCCACTGAAGCTTTCTTT. Translation gives CASSEMDRGATEAFF.

The CDR3 loop is CASGGYTF. CDR3 nucleotides: TGTGCCAGCGGCGGCTACACCTTC. This chain links TRBV28 with TRBJ1-2; no firm D call. CDR1 and CDR2 from the germline V gene are MDHEN and SYDVKM. The CDR3 consists of 8 residues. V was pared by 8 bases and J by 8 bases, with 3 bases between.

The genes are TRBV28 and TRBJ1-1; D is unresolved. Trimming left V 5 bases short and J 6 bases short, with 7 bases between. This CDR3 has 11 residues. Germline-derived CDR1 and CDR2 are MDHEN and SYDVKM. Here the CDR3 reads CASSKRSEAFF. CDR3 nucleotide sequence: TGTGCCAGCAGTAAGAGGTCTGAAGCTTTCTTT.

This clone was observed a single time. V and J are TRBV27 and TRBJ2-7; 7 positions match TRBD1. This CDR3 has 13 residues. V lost 5 bases to trimming and J lost 9 bases; unmatched junction nucleotides: 10. Germline V gene data show CDR1 as MNHEY and CDR2 as SMNVEV (reference sequence). The CDR3 protein is CASSLTGASVQYF. The CDR3 DNA is TGTGCCAGCAGTCTCACAGGGGCGTCGGTGCAGTACTTC.

The chain couples TRBV28 to TRBJ1-5; D call uncertain. CDR1 and CDR2 from the germline V gene are MDHEN and SYDVKM. V lost 3 bases to trimming and J lost 11 bases, with 17 bases between them. CDR3 size: 14 residues. The CDR3 DNA reads TGTGCCAGCAGTTTTTGGAGGAGGGAATCGGCCCAGCATTTT. Protein product: CASSFWRRESAQHF.

The chain combines TRBV28 with TRBJ1-1; 10 nucleotides match TRBD1. Germline values: CDR1 MDHEN, CDR2 SYDVKM. CDR3 length: 14 amino acids. Trimming at V came to 5 bases and at J to 5 bases, leaving 5 bases not matched to a gene. The CDR3 coding sequence is TGTGCCAGCAGTGGGACAGGGGTTTGGACTGAAGCTTTCTTT. Translated, it gives CASSGTGVWTEAFF.

The rearrangement joins TRBV5-4 to TRBJ1-4, with 7 bases aligning to TRBD1. This CDR3 is built from 14 residues. Trimming cost V 4 bases and J 7 bases; bases outside gene matches: 7. Germline CDR1 and CDR2: SGHNT and YYREEE (reference sequence). CDR3 coding DNA: TGTGCCAGCAGCCTGAGGGACAGTAGTGAAAAACTGTTTTTT. This sequence encodes CASSLRDSSEKLFF.

The chain is built from TRBV10-3 and TRBJ2-1; D gene ambiguous. Germline CDR1 reads ENHRY; CDR2 reads SYGVKD. The CDR3 loop spans 15 amino acids. Trimming left V 3 bases short and J 6 bases short, with 15 bases between. CDR3 residues: CAISELSGNLNEQFF. In DNA, the CDR3 is TGTGCCATCAGTGAACTAAGTGGAAACCTCAATGAGCAGTTCTTC.

The V gene is TRBV7-2, the J gene TRBJ2-3; 9 bases line up with TRBD1. Germline V lookup: CDR1 SGHTA, CDR2 FQGNSA. V lost 2 bases, J lost 5 bases, and 5 bases stayed unmatched. There are 15 residues in the CDR3. The CDR3, as DNA: TGTGCCAGCAGCTTACGGACAGGGGTCATAGATACGCAGTATTTT. Translation: CASSLRTGVIDTQYF.

V is TRBV28 and J is TRBJ1-2; D not certain. V dropped 2 bases and J dropped 2 bases, with 3 bases sitting between them. Germline CDR1 MDHEN, CDR2 SYDVKM. CDR3 size: 12 residues. DNA for the CDR3: TGTGCCAGCAGTTTACAGAACTATGGCTACACCTTC. This codes for CASSLQNYGYTF.

This clone was counted once. The chain has TRBV19 and TRBJ2-5; the D gene is possibly TRBD2 (5 bases). The CDR3 has 13 residues. Trimming removed 5 bases from V and 2 bases from J, with 9 bases in between. CDR1 and CDR2 (germline): LNHDA, SQIVND (reference sequence). In DNA form, the CDR3 reads TGTGCCAGTAGTGTATGGACTCAAGAGACCCAGTACTTC. Its translation: CASSVWTQETQYF.

J is TRBJ2-6 and V is TRBV25-1; no firm D call. Germline V gene data show CDR1 as MGHDK and CDR2 as SYGVNS. V was trimmed by 5 bases and J by 0 bases, leaving 8 bases between them. The CDR3 is 15 amino acids. In DNA, the CDR3 is TGTGCCAGCAGTTCCCGCAGCTCTGGGGCCAACGTCCTGACTTTC. Protein: CASSSRSSGANVLTF.

This chain links TRBV6-5 with TRBJ1-5, with D perhaps matching TRBD1 (5 bases). Germline lookup yields CDR1 MNHEY and CDR2 SVGAGI. The V gene lost 2 bases and the J gene lost 6 bases, with 11 bases spanning the gap. The CDR3 is 14 amino acids. The CDR3 nucleotides are TGTGCCAGCAGTTACATCTCGGGGGGTCAGCCCCAGCATTTT. Translating gives CASSYISGGQPQHF.

The chain employs TRBV6-4 and TRBJ2-3; perhaps TRBD2 as D (6 bases). V was cut by 2 bases and J by 9 bases, with 12 bases left in between. The CDR3 totals 13 residues. Germline CDR1 MRHNA, CDR2 SNTAGT. This CDR3 reads CASSDLGTQTQYF. In nucleotides, the CDR3 is TGTGCCAGCAGTGACCTCGGGACTCAGACGCAGTATTTT.